This section outlines one TCR beta chain sequence together with its context. Relative to the germline gene, one junction end is altered; a read error may explain this. Assay: immunoSEQ multiplex PCR; the TCRdb copy retains only in-frame clones and omits some. The data hold about 270,000 clones, with roughly 84% observed a single time. CDR1 SSHAT and CDR2 FNYEAQ come from the germline V gene (reference sequence). This CDR3 comprises 13 residues. The source of the sample is a study of blood T cell repertoires in COVID-19. The source is a human donor with COVID-19, enrolled during active disease. The donor label of this sample is uncertain. Material: peripheral blood. The gene calls are TRBV7-7 and TRBJ2-1, with 7 bases aligning to TRBD2. This CDR3 reads CASSLVREDEQFF. In DNA form, the CDR3 reads TGTGCTAGCAGCTTAGTACGGGAGGATGAGCAGTTCTTC.